One sample yielded the 25 T cell receptor beta chains listed below, sequenced in a study of cytomegalovirus exposure and HLA in healthy donors. The PCR made use of 60 Vbeta and 13 Jbeta primers. Sequencing was performed with immunoSEQ multiplex PCR; in TCRdb, only in-frame clones are kept and a portion is missing. The sample includes approximately 150,000 clones, 70% to 85% seen only once; the top ten take about 4.5%. Sequencing was done on a sample of PBMCs. All receptors come from a man aged 35 to 55 in good health and CMV-seronegative.

This clone was found once. This chain links TRBV11-2 with TRBJ2-2; D is perhaps TRBD1 (6 bases). CDR1 SGHAT and CDR2 FQNNGV come from the germline V gene. Trimming shortened V by 5 bases and J by 5 bases, and 18 bases separated the two germline ends. The CDR3 is 16 amino acids. The CDR3 reads CASSNTGTYGTGELFF. CDR3 coding DNA: TGTGCCAGCAGCAATACCGGGACATATGGAACCGGGGAGCTGTTTTTT.

The chain joins TRBV7-9 to TRBJ2-3; D is perhaps TRBD1 (5 bases). The ends were cut back, 5 bases at V and 1 base at J, with 10 bases in the middle. Per the germline V gene, CDR1 is SEHNR and CDR2 is FQNEAQ (reference sequence). CDR3 length: 14 amino acids. The CDR3 nucleotides read TGTGCCAGCAGCACTCTGACAGGCACAGATACGCAGTATTTT. Its translation is CASSTLTGTDTQYF.

This chain joins TRBV4-3 and TRBJ2-1; D is perhaps TRBD2 (7 bases). This CDR3 has 17 residues. The germline V gene encodes CDR1 LGHNA and CDR2 YSLEER. With 0 bases removed from V and 5 bases from J, the gap between germline ends came to 17 bases. The CDR3 sequence is CASSQDARGGPHNEQFF. For the CDR3, the DNA is TGCGCCAGCAGCCAAGATGCGAGGGGGGGGCCCCACAATGAGCAGTTCTTC.

The chain couples TRBV11-2 to TRBJ2-3, with TRBD2 identical over 14 bases. The CDR3 contains 16 residues. Germline V lookup: CDR1 SGHAT, CDR2 FQNNGV. V lost 5 bases and J lost 1; bases outside the gene matches: 2. The chain's CDR3 is CASSRGLAGGTDTQYF. For the CDR3, the DNA is TGTGCCAGCAGCCGGGGACTAGCGGGGGGCACAGATACGCAGTATTTT.

This clone was picked up one time. The chain combines TRBV5-1 with TRBJ1-5; 9 positions match TRBD1. The V segment lost 4 bases and the J segment 5 bases; nucleotides outside the gene matches: 4. The germline CDR1 and CDR2 sequences are SGHRS and YFSETQ. This CDR3 contains 14 residues. The CDR3 loop is CASSQTGGDQPQHF. The CDR3 DNA reads as TGCGCCAGCAGCCAAACAGGGGGCGATCAGCCCCAGCATTTT.

This chain joins TRBV10-3 and TRBJ2-5; D unresolved. The germline gives CDR1 ENHRY, CDR2 SYGVKD. The CDR3 is 15 residues long. With 2 bases removed from V and 3 bases from J, the gap between germline ends came to 13 bases. CDR3 sequence: CAISELWSGEETQYF. DNA of the CDR3: TGTGCCATCAGTGAGCTTTGGTCGGGTGAAGAGACCCAGTACTTC.

V usage is TRBV19 and J usage is TRBJ2-7, with unresolved D. Deletions cut 1 base from V and 3 bases from J, with 7 bases between. CDR1 is LNHDA, CDR2 SQIVND, per germline (reference sequence). The CDR3 covers 13 residues. The CDR3 sequence is CASSIVSSYEQYF. The CDR3 DNA reads TGTGCCAGTAGTATAGTATCCAGCTACGAGCAGTACTTC.

A single count supports this clone. The chain recombines TRBV7-6 with TRBJ2-1; no clear D. The CDR3 consists of 13 residues. CDR1 and CDR2 (germline): SGHVS, FNYEAQ. Trimming cost V 0 bases and J 6 bases, with 6 bases left between them. CDR3: CASSLALRNEQFF. CDR3 nucleotides: TGTGCCAGCAGCTTAGCGTTGCGCAATGAGCAGTTCTTC.

The chain employs TRBV15 and TRBJ2-2, with D possibly matching TRBD1 (6 bases). The CDR3 covers 15 residues. V was pared by 2 bases and J by 2 bases, with 9 bases between. Germline-derived CDR1 and CDR2 are LNHNV and YYDKDF (reference sequence). CDR3 nucleotides: TGTGCCACCAGCAGACCGGACAGTAACACCGGGGAGCTGTTTTTT. It specifies CATSRPDSNTGELFF.

The chain combines TRBV11-1 with TRBJ2-1; D possibly corresponds to TRBD1 (5 bases). The CDR3 totals 18 residues. Germline assignment: CDR1 SGHAT and CDR2 FQDESV (reference sequence). Trimming pared 4 bases from V and 2 bases from J, leaving 21 bases between. Here the CDR3 reads CASSYTTGRKGAYNEQFF. DNA of the CDR3: TGTGCCAGCAGCTACACAACAGGACGCAAAGGGGCCTACAATGAGCAGTTCTTC.

CDR3 loop: CASSQVTRGGIDTQYF. Here the CDR3 DNA reads TGTGCCAGCAGCCAAGTGACGCGGGGGGGCATAGATACGCAGTATTTT. The rearrangement joins TRBV4-2 to TRBJ2-3; 9 bases map to TRBD2. V shed 1 base and J 5 bases; nucleotides not matched to a gene: 7. Germline V gene data show CDR1 as LGHNA and CDR2 as YNFKEQ. There are 16 residues in the CDR3.

To note about this clone: This CDR3 is also generated by other DNA sequences in the sample. The rearrangement joins TRBV5-6 to TRBJ2-1; D ambiguous. V was cut by 5 bases and J by 9 bases, with 9 bases left in between. Germline assignment: CDR1 SGHDT and CDR2 YYEEEE. CDR3 length equals 11 residues. The CDR3 DNA reads as TGTGCCAGCAGTTCCGGCGGTGAGCAGTTCTTC. It codes for CASSSGGEQFF. The complete variable domain, with remaining parts taken from reference TRBV5-6 and TRBJ2-1, reads DAGVTQSPTHLIKTRGQQVTLRCSPKSGHDTVSWYQQALGQGPQFIFQYYEEEERQRGNFPDRFSGHQFPNYSSELNVNALLLGDSALYLCASSSGGEQFFGPGTRLTVL.

This rearrangement joins TRBV29-1 to TRBJ1-4; 7 nucleotides line up with TRBD1. Trimming at V came to 7 bases and at J to 13 bases, leaving 9 bases not matched to a gene. Germline CDR1 and CDR2: SQVTM and ANQGSEA. This CDR3 has 11 amino acids. The CDR3 sequence: CSGPDRDRLFF. Here the CDR3 DNA reads TGCAGCGGCCCAGACAGGGACCGACTGTTTTTT. Drawing the rest from reference TRBV29-1 and TRBJ1-4, the complete variable domain is SAVISQKPSRDICQRGTSLTIQCQVDSQVTMMFWYRQQPGQSLTLIATANQGSEATYESGFVIDKFPISRPNLTFSTLTVSNMSPEDSSIYLCSGPDRDRLFFGSGTQLSVL.

The chain links TRBV28 to TRBJ1-1; TRBD1 might be the D (5 bases). CDR3 length: 15 amino acids. CDR1 MDHEN and CDR2 SYDVKM come from the germline V gene. Trimming left V 10 bases short and J 0 bases short, with 18 bases between. The CDR3 DNA follows: TGTGCCACCCGACAGTTTTCCCTGATGAACACTGAAGCTTTCTTT. As protein: CATRQFSLMNTEAFF.

V gene TRBV6-5 combines with J gene TRBJ2-5; weak D call: TRBD2 (7 bases). There are 16 residues in the CDR3. Germline assignment: CDR1 MNHEY and CDR2 SVGAGI. V dropped 0 bases and J dropped 5 bases, with 16 bases sitting between them. As DNA, the CDR3 is TGTGCCAGCAGTTACTCCGGACGAGGGGGGGAGGAGACCCAGTACTTC. As protein: CASSYSGRGGEETQYF.

This chain uses TRBV7-9 with TRBJ2-2, with D hard to call. Between the trimmed V and J ends, which lost 1 base and 1 base, there was a span of 4 bases. The CDR3 sequence is 14 residues long. Germline V gene lookup returns CDR1 SEHNR and CDR2 FQNEAQ (reference sequence). CDR3 coding DNA: TGTGCCAGCAGCTTAGTCGGGAACACCGGGGAGCTGTTTTTT. Protein sequence: CASSLVGNTGELFF.

The gene calls are TRBV7-9 and TRBJ2-1; TRBD1 matches 9 bases. Trimming at V came to 7 bases and at J to 8 bases, leaving 12 bases not matched to a gene. Germline V gene sequence: CDR1 SEHNR, CDR2 FQNEAQ (reference sequence). The CDR3 runs 15 residues. The CDR3, as DNA: TGTGCCAGCACCGAACCGGGACAGGGACGGGATGAGCAGTTCTTC. Translated: CASTEPGQGRDEQFF.

The V and J genes are TRBV30 and TRBJ2-3; no clear D gene. The CDR3 runs to 12 residues. Germline-derived CDR1 and CDR2 are GTSNPN and SVGIG (reference sequence). Trimming removed 3 bases from V and 0 bases from J, with 4 bases in between. This CDR3 is CAWSISTDTQYF. The DNA of the CDR3 is TGTGCCTGGAGCATCAGCACAGATACGCAGTATTTT.

This chain links TRBV5-1 with TRBJ2-2; 12 nucleotides match TRBD2. Germline values: CDR1 SGHRS, CDR2 YFSETQ. The V gene end was trimmed by 2 bases and the J gene end by 4 bases; junction bases not matched to a gene: 0. This CDR3 is built from 15 residues. CDR3 DNA sequence: TGCGCCAGCAGCTTACTAGCGGGGGGCACCGGGGAGCTGTTTTTT. Amino acids: CASSLLAGGTGELFF.

The V gene is TRBV6-4, the J gene TRBJ1-2; no clear D. V was cut by 3 bases and J by 8 bases, with 10 bases left in between. Germline-derived CDR1 and CDR2 are MRHNA and SNTAGT. This CDR3 has 12 amino acids. Here the CDR3 reads CASSDRGAGYTF. The CDR3 DNA follows: TGTGCCAGCAGTGATCGAGGAGCGGGCTACACCTTC.

This sequence joins TRBV6-1 and TRBJ1-6, with D perhaps TRBD1 (5 bases). This CDR3 has 13 residues. CDR1 is MNHNS and CDR2 is SASEGT in the germline V gene. Trimming stripped 6 bases from V and 8 bases from J, with 11 bases between. Here the CDR3 reads CASRKGGDSPLHF. The CDR3 DNA sequence: TGTGCCAGCAGAAAAGGAGGGGATTCACCCCTCCACTTT.

V is TRBV4-1 and J is TRBJ1-6, with TRBD1 identical over 8 bases. Germline V gene sequence: CDR1 MGHRA, CDR2 YSYEKL. The CDR3 sequence is 16 residues long. Germline trimming cut 3 bases from V and 9 bases from J; bases unmatched to any gene: 10. CDR3: CASSQQGAELVSPLHF. The CDR3, as DNA: TGCGCCAGCAGCCAGCAGGGGGCTGAGTTGGTTTCACCCCTCCACTTT.

CDR3 nucleotides: TGTGCCAGCAGTTCAAACTACAACTACGAGCAGTACTTC. Its protein product is CASSSNYNYEQYF. This chain connects TRBV6-6 to TRBJ2-7; D unresolved. Germline V gives CDR1 MNHNY, CDR2 SVGAGI (reference sequence). Trimming cost V 4 bases and J 3 bases, with 10 bases left between them. This CDR3 is 13 amino acids long.

The V gene is TRBV6-1, the J gene TRBJ2-7; a possible D gene is TRBD2 (5 bases). Germline V CDR1 and CDR2: MNHNS, SASEGT. V was cut by 3 bases and J by 7 bases, with 16 bases left in between. The CDR3 covers 14 residues. The CDR3 sequence: CASSDDLIRREQYF. The CDR3, as DNA: TGTGCCAGCAGTGACGACCTCATACGGAGGGAGCAGTACTTC.

J is TRBJ1-1 and V is TRBV1. TRBV1 is recorded as a pseudogene. This CDR3 is 14 amino acids long. The CDR3 region is CTSSQGPRRTEAFF. For the CDR3, the DNA is TGCACCAGCAGCCAAGGGCCCAGGAGGACTGAAGCTTTCTTT.